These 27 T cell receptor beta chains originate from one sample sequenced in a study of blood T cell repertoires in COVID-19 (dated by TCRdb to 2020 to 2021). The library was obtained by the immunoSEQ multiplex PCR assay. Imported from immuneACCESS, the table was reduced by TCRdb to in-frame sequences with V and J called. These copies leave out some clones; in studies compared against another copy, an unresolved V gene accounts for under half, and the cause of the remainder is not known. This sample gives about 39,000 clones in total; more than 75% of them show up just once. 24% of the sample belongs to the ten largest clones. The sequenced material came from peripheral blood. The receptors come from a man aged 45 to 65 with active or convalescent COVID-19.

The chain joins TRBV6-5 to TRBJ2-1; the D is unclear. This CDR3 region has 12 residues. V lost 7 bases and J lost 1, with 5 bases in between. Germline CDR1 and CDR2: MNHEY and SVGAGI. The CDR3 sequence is CASTVSYNEQFF. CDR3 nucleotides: TGTGCCAGCACCGTATCCTACAATGAGCAGTTCTTC.

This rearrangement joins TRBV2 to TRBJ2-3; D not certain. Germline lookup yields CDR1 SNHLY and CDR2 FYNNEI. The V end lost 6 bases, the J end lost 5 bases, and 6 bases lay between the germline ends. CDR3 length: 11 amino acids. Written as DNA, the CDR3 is TGTGCCAGCAGAGTCGGAGATACGCAGTATTTT. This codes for CASRVGDTQYF.

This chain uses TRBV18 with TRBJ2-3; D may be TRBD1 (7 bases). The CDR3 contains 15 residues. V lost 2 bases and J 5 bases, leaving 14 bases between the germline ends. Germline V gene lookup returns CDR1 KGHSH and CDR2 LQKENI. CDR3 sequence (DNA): TGTGCCAGCTCACCATCATACAGGGGAGGAGATACGCAGTATTTT. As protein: CASSPSYRGGDTQYF.

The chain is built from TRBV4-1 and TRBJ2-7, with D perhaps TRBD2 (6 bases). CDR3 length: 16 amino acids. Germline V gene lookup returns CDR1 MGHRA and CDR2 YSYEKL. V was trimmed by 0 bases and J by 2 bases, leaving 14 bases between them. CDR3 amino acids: CASSQEEGSLAYEQYF. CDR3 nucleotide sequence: TGCGCCAGCAGCCAAGAGGAGGGCTCATTGGCCTACGAGCAGTACTTC.

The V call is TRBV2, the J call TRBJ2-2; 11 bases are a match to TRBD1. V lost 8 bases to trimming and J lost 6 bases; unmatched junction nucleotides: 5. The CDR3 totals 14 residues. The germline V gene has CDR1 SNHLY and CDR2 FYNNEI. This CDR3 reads CASSGTGGSGELFF. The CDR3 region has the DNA TGTGCCAGCTCCGGGACAGGGGGATCCGGGGAGCTGTTTTTT.

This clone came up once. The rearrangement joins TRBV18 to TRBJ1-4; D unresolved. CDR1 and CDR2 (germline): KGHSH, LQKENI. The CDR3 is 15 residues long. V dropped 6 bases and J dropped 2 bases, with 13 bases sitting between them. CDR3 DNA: TGTGCCAGCTCGCCCCGACAAGGCACTAATGAAAAACTGTTTTTT. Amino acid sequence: CASSPRQGTNEKLFF.

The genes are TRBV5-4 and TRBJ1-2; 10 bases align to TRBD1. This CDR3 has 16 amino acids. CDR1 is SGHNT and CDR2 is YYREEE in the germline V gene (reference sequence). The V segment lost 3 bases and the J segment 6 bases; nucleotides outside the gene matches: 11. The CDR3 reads CASSSLGDRGQDGYTF. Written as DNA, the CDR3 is TGTGCCAGCAGCTCCCTTGGAGACAGGGGGCAAGATGGCTACACCTTC.

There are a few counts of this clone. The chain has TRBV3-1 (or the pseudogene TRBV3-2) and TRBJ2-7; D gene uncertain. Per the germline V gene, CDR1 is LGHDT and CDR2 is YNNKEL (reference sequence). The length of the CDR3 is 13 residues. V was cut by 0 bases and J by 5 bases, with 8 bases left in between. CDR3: CASSQDEEDEQYF. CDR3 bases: TGTGCCAGCAGCCAAGATGAAGAGGACGAGCAGTACTTC.

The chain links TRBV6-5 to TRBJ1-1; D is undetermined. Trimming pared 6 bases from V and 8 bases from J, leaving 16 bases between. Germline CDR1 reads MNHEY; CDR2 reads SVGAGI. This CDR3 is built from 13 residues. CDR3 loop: CASRQHMAREAFF. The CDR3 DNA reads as TGTGCCAGCAGGCAACACATGGCCAGGGAAGCTTTCTTT.

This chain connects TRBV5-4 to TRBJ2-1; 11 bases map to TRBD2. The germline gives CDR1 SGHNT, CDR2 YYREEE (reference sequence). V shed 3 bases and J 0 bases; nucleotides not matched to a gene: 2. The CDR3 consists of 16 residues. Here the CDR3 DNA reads TGTGCCAGCAGCTCCGGGACTAGCGGCTCCTACAATGAGCAGTTCTTC. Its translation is CASSSGTSGSYNEQFF.

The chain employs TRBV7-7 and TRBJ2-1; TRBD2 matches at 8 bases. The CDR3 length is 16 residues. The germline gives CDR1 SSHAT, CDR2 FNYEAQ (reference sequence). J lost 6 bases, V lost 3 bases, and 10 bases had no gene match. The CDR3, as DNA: TGTGCCAGCAGCTTCTTTAGCGGGGCGGGTGTCAATGAGCAGTTCTTC. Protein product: CASSFFSGAGVNEQFF.

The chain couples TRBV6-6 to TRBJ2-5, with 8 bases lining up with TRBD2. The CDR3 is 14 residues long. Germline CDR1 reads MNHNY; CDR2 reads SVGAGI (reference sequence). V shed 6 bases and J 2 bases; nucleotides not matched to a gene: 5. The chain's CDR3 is CASRRAGEQETQYF. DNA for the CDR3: TGTGCCAGCAGGAGAGCGGGAGAACAAGAGACCCAGTACTTC.

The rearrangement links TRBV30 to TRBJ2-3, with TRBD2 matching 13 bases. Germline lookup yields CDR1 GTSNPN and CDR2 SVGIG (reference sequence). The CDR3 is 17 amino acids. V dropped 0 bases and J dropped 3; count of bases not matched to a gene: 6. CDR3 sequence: CAWSVRLLAGGTDTQYF. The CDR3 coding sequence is TGTGCCTGGAGTGTACGGCTACTAGCGGGGGGGACAGATACGCAGTATTTT.

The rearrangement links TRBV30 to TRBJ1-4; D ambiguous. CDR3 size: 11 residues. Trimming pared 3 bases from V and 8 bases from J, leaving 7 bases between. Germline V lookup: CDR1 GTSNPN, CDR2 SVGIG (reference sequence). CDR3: CAWSVLEKLFF. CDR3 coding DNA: TGTGCCTGGAGCGTATTGGAAAAACTGTTTTTT.

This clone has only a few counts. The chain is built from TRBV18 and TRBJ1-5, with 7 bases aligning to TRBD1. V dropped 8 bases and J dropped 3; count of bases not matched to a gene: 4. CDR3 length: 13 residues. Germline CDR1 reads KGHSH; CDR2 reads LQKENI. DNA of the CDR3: TGTGCCAGCCAGGGACAGCTCAATCAGCCCCAGCATTTT. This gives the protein CASQGQLNQPQHF.

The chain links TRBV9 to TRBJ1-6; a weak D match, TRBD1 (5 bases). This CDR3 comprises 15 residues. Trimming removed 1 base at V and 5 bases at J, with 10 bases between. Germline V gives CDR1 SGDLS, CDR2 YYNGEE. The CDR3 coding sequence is TGTGCCAGCAGCGTATCAGGGAACGATAATTCACCCCTCCACTTT. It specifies CASSVSGNDNSPLHF. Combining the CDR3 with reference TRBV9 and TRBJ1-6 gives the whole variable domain DSGVTQTPKHLITATGQRVTLRCSPRSGDLSVYWYQQSLDQGLQFLIQYYNGEERAKGNILERFSAQQFPDLHSELNLSSLELGDSALYFCASSVSGNDNSPLHFGNGTRLTVT.

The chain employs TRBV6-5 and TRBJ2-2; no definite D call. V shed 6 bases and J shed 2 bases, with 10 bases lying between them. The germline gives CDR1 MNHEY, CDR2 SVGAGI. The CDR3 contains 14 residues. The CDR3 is CASRSWRNTGELFF. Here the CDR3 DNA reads TGTGCCAGCAGGTCTTGGAGAAACACCGGGGAGCTGTTTTTT.

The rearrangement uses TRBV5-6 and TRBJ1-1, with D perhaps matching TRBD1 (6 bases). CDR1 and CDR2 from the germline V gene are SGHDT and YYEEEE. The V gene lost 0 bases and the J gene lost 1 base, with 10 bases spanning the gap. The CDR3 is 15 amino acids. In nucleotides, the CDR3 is TGTGCCAGCAGCTTGGGTGACAGGCCGAACACTGAAGCTTTCTTT. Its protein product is CASSLGDRPNTEAFF. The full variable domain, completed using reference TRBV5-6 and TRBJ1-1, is DAGVTQSPTHLIKTRGQQVTLRCSPKSGHDTVSWYQQALGQGPQFIFQYYEEEERQRGNFPDRFSGHQFPNYSSELNVNALLLGDSALYLCASSLGDRPNTEAFFGQGTRLTVV.

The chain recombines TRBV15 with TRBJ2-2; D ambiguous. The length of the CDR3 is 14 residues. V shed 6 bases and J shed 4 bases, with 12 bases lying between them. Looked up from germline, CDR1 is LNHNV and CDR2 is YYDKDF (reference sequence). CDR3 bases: TGTGCCACCAGGCTGATCTCGGGCACCGGGGAGCTGTTTTTT. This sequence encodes CATRLISGTGELFF.

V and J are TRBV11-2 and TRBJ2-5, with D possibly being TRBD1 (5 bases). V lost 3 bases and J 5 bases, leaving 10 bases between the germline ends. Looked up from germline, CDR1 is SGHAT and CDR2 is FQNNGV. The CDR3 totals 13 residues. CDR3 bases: TGTGCCAGCAGCTTGGACATGAGGGAGACCCAGTACTTC. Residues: CASSLDMRETQYF.

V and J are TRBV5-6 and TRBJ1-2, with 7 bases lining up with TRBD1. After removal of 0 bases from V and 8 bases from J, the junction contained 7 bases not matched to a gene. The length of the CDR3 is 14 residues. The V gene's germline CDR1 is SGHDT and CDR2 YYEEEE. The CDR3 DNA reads TGTGCCAGCAGCTTGGTGAGACAGGGAGGCGGCTACACCTTC. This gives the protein CASSLVRQGGGYTF. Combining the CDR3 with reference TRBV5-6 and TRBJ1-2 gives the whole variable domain DAGVTQSPTHLIKTRGQQVTLRCSPKSGHDTVSWYQQALGQGPQFIFQYYEEEERQRGNFPDRFSGHQFPNYSSELNVNALLLGDSALYLCASSLVRQGGGYTFGSGTRLTVV.

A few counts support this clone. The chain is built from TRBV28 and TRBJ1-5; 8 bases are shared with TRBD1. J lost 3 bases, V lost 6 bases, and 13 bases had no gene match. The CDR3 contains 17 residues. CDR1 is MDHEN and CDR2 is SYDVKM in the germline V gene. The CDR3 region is CASRELSDRGFNQPQHF. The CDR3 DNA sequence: TGTGCCAGCAGGGAATTATCTGACAGGGGATTCAATCAGCCCCAGCATTTT.

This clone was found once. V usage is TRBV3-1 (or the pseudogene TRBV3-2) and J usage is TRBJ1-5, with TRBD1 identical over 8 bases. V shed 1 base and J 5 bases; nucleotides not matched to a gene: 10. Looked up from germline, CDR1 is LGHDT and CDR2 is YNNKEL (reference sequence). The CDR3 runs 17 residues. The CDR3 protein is CASSQVPQTGVDQPQHF. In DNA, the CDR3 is TGTGCCAGCAGCCAAGTTCCCCAGACAGGGGTAGATCAGCCCCAGCATTTT.

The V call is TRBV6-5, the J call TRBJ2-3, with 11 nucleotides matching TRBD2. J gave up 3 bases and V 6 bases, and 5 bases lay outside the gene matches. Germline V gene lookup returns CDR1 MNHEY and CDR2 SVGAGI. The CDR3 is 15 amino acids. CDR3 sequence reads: CASRVSGGVTDTQYF. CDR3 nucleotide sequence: TGTGCCAGCAGGGTTAGCGGGGGGGTGACAGATACGCAGTATTTT.

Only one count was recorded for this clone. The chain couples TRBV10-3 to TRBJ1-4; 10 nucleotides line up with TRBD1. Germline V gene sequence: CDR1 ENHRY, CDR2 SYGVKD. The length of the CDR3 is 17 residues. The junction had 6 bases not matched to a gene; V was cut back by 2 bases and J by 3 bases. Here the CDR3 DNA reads TGTGCCATCAGTGAGCAGGGACAGGGGACAGCTAATGAAAAACTGTTTTTT. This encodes CAISEQGQGTANEKLFF.

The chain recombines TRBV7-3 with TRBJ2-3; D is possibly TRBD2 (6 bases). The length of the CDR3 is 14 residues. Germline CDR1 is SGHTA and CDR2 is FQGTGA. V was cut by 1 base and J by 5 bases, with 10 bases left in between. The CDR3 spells CASSLNPEGDTQYF. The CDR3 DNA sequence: TGTGCCAGCAGCTTAAACCCGGAGGGAGATACGCAGTATTTT.

Here the CDR3 DNA reads TGTGCCAGCAGCTTGATTAGGGGCGCCTATAATTCACCCCTCCACTTT. Translation gives CASSLIRGAYNSPLHF. The V and J genes are TRBV5-4 and TRBJ1-6, with a tentative D call TRBD1 (5 bases). The CDR3 has 16 amino acids. Per germline, CDR1 SGHNT and CDR2 YYREEE (reference sequence). The V end was cut by 1 base, the J end by 2 bases, with 10 bases between. Variable domain in full (rest from reference TRBV5-4 and TRBJ1-6): ETGVTQSPTHLIKTRGQQVTLRCSSQSGHNTVSWYQQALGQGPQFIFQYYREEENGRGNFPPRFSGLQFPNYSSELNVNALELDDSALYLCASSLIRGAYNSPLHFGNGTRLTVT.